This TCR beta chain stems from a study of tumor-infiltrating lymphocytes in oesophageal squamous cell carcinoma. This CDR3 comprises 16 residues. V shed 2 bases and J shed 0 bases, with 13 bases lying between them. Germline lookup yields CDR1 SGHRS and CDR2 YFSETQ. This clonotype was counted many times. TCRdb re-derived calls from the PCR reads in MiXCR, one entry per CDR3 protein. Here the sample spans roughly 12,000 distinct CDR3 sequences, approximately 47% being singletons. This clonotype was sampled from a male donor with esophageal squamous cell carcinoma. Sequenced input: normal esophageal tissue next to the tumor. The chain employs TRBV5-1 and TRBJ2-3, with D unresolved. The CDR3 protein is CASSFSSFSSTDTQYF. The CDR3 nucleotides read TGCGCCAGCAGCTTTTCTAGTTTCTCTAGCACAGATACGCAGTATTTT.